Below are 9 T cell receptor beta chains sequenced from a single sample in a study of T cells after yellow fever vaccination (dated by TCRdb to between 2017 and 2020). The sample's treatment or condition, from its label and the paper: live attenuated yellow fever vaccine strain. The library was generated by 5' RACE. The sequencer listed for this sample is Illumina HiSeq 2500. TCRdb handled the public reads itself, with Q25 trimming in fastp and clone calling in MiXCR, and kept productive beta chains. Entries that share a CDR3 protein sequence are merged under the most common genes and DNA. For this sample there are approximately 61,000 distinct CDR3 sequences; roughly 7.4% appear just once. About 40% of the sample is taken by the ten largest. The sequencing here drew on CD8+ T cells sorted from PBMCs, taken on the day of the first yellow fever vaccination. The receptors here all came from a man in his late teens or twenties who received the YFV17D yellow fever vaccine.

This rearrangement joins TRBV10-3 to TRBJ2-1; D unresolved. Germline lookup yields CDR1 ENHRY and CDR2 SYGVKD. CDR3 size: 14 residues. Trimming removed 6 bases from V and 5 bases from J, with 14 bases in between. The CDR3 DNA sequence: TGTGCCATCAGCCCCGGGCTACTCCACAATGAGCAGTTCTTC. It encodes CAISPGLLHNEQFF.

This clonotype has at least ten counts. This CDR3 is CATSRKDRGLETQYF. As DNA, the CDR3 is TGTGCCACCAGCAGAAAAGACAGGGGGCTTGAGACCCAGTACTTC. This sequence joins TRBV15 and TRBJ2-5; 10 nucleotides line up with TRBD1. The CDR3 sequence is 15 residues long. Looked up from germline, CDR1 is LNHNV and CDR2 is YYDKDF (reference sequence). V was pared by 2 bases and J by 5 bases, with 5 bases of the junction left unmatched. The variable domain in full, with the rest retrieved from reference TRBV15 and TRBJ2-5, is DAMVIQNPRYQVTQFGKPVTLSCSQTLNHNVMYWYQQKSSQAPKLLFHYYDKDFNNEADTPDNFQSRRPNTSFCFLDIRSPGLGDTAMYLCATSRKDRGLETQYFGPGTRLLVL.

V and J are TRBV6-5 and TRBJ1-6, with TRBD1 matching 8 bases. Looked up from germline, CDR1 is MNHEY and CDR2 is SVGAGI. Trimming at V came to 2 bases and at J to 7 bases, leaving 10 bases not matched to a gene. The CDR3 sequence is 17 residues long. CDR3 bases: TGTGCCAGCAGTTACGCGACAGGGGAGAGTGAAAATTCACCCCTCCACTTT. It specifies CASSYATGESENSPLHF.

This clonotype has at least ten counts. This chain uses TRBV5-1 with TRBJ1-1, with no clear D. The CDR3 extends over 13 amino acids. Germline V gives CDR1 SGHRS, CDR2 YFSETQ. V was cut by 2 bases and J by 4 bases, with 9 bases left in between. The CDR3 nucleotides read TGCGCCAGCAGCTTCTTGGGAGGCACTGAAGCTTTCTTT. Its translation: CASSFLGGTEAFF.

Comments on this clonotype: Possible read error: a much larger clone is one base away. The CDR3 sequence is CASSLRLVYNEQFF. CDR3 coding DNA: TGTGCCAGCAGTCTCCGGCTAGTCTACAATGAGCAGTTCTTC. The V and J genes are TRBV28 and TRBJ2-1; D is undetermined. With 5 bases removed from V and 3 bases from J, the gap between germline ends came to 11 bases. Germline V CDR1 and CDR2: MDHEN, SYDVKM. The CDR3 is 14 amino acids. The entire variable domain, with the rest obtained from reference TRBV28 and TRBJ2-1, is as follows: DVKVTQSSRYLVKRTGEKVFLECVQDMDHENMFWYRQDPGLGLRLIYFSYDVKMKEKGDIPEGYSVSREKKERFSLILESASTNQTSMYLCASSLRLVYNEQFFGPGTRLTVL.

This clonotype has a count of ten or more. This chain joins TRBV7-2 and TRBJ1-2; no clear D. The germline V gene has CDR1 SGHTA and CDR2 FQGNSA. V lost 1 base and J 4 bases, leaving 7 bases between the germline ends. This CDR3 is 13 amino acids long. The CDR3 DNA follows: TGTGCCAGCAGCTTAGGGGTGGCCTATGGCTACACCTTC. Translating gives CASSLGVAYGYTF.

In its sample, this clonotype was seen many times. This chain uses TRBV12-3 or TRBV12-4 with TRBJ2-3, with 7 nucleotides matching TRBD1. The CDR3 covers 13 residues. J was trimmed by 1 base and V by 7 bases; bases with no gene match: 2. CDR3 sequence reads: CASKGAGTDTQYF. The CDR3, as DNA: TGTGCCAGCAAGGGGGCGGGCACAGATACGCAGTATTTT.

The CDR3 DNA is TGTGCCAGCAGATCGGCGGGGCAGGACTATGGCTACACCTTC. It is translated as CASRSAGQDYGYTF. This chain links TRBV5-6 with TRBJ1-2, with a weak D call TRBD1 (5 bases). The CDR3 totals 14 residues. The germline CDR1 and CDR2 sequences are SGHDT and YYEEEE. Trimming took off 5 bases at V and 3 bases at J, with 14 bases between the two ends.

There are a few counts of this clonotype. The V and J genes are TRBV29-1 and TRBJ2-7, with TRBD2 as a possible D gene (6 bases). The CDR3 runs 13 residues. From germline, CDR1 is SQVTM and CDR2 ANQGSEA. V was shortened by 3 bases and J by 6 bases, with 15 bases between the two germline ends. CDR3 loop: CSVDAGSPLEQYF. In nucleotides, the CDR3 is TGCAGCGTTGACGCCGGGAGCCCTCTCGAGCAGTACTTC.